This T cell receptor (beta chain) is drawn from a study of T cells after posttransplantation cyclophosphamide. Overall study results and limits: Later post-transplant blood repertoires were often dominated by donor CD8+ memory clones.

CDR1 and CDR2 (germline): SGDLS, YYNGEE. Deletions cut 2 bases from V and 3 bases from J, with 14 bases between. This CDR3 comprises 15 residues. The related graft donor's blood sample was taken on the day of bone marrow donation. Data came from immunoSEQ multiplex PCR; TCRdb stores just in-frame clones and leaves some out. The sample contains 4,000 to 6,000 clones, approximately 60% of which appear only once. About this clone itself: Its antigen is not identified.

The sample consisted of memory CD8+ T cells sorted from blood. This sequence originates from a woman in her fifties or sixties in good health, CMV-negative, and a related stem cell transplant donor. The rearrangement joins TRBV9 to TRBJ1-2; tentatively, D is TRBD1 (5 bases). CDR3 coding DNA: TGTGCCAGCAGCGTCTTTACCAGGGTCGACTATGGCTACACCTTC. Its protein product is CASSVFTRVDYGYTF.